Below are 28 T cell receptor beta chains sequenced from a single sample in a study of blood T cell repertoires in COVID-19. Produced via immunoSEQ multiplex PCR; TCRdb's table is partial and in-frame only. The table has roughly 7,500 clones, about 80% seen once. Sample: peripheral blood. These receptors all stem from a human donor in a cohort sampled during active COVID-19.

The chain couples TRBV6-4 to TRBJ2-5; D not resolved. Trimming cost V 5 bases and J 3 bases, with 13 bases left between them. Germline assignment: CDR1 MRHNA and CDR2 SNTAGT. CDR3 length: 14 amino acids. The CDR3 here is CASSSVVEKETQYF. In DNA, the CDR3 is TGTGCCAGCAGTAGTGTGGTAGAAAAAGAGACCCAGTACTTC.

J is TRBJ2-5 and V is TRBV27; 8 bases are shared with TRBD2. Per the germline V gene, CDR1 is MNHEY and CDR2 is SMNVEV (reference sequence). The CDR3 covers 14 residues. Trimming at V came to 6 bases and at J to 1 base, leaving 4 bases not matched to a gene. The CDR3 spells CASSRTSGQETQYF. CDR3 sequence (DNA): TGTGCCAGCAGCCGTACTAGCGGCCAAGAGACCCAGTACTTC.

The CDR3 reads CASRRQGAFEKLFF. The CDR3 bases are TGTGCCAGCAGACGACAGGGGGCTTTTGAAAAACTGTTTTTT. The chain carries TRBV7-6 and TRBJ1-4; TRBD1 matches at 10 bases. This CDR3 is 14 amino acids long. Germline V gene data show CDR1 as SGHVS and CDR2 as FNYEAQ. Unmatched junction bases numbered 5, after V lost 6 bases and J lost 7 bases.

The J gene is TRBJ2-1, the V gene TRBV10-3; 8 bases agree with TRBD2. V was clipped by 8 bases and J by 9 bases; unmatched bases: 3. CDR3 size: 11 residues. The germline V gene encodes CDR1 ENHRY and CDR2 SYGVKD. CDR3 protein: CAIGLAREQFF. In DNA, the CDR3 is TGTGCCATCGGACTAGCTCGTGAGCAGTTCTTC.

The gene calls are TRBV20-1 and TRBJ2-1; D is unclear. Trimming took 3 bases from V and 5 from J, leaving 8 bases between them. The germline V gene has CDR1 DFQATT and CDR2 SNEGSKA (reference sequence). The CDR3 totals 12 residues. In DNA form, the CDR3 reads TGCAGTGCTAGTCAGGTACACAATGAGCAGTTCTTC. Its protein is CSASQVHNEQFF.

V is TRBV29-1 and J is TRBJ1-2; a weak D match, TRBD1 (6 bases). CDR1 is SQVTM and CDR2 is ANQGSEA in the germline V gene. V was shortened by 2 bases and J by 6 bases, with 13 bases between the two germline ends. This CDR3 has 13 residues. The chain's CDR3 is CSVETGHWDGYTF. The CDR3 DNA reads as TGCAGCGTTGAAACAGGGCATTGGGATGGCTACACCTTC.

This chain uses TRBV5-1 with TRBJ1-3; 9 nucleotides match TRBD1. Germline loops: CDR1 SGHRS, CDR2 YFSETQ. The length of the CDR3 is 15 residues. J lost 4 bases, V lost 5 bases, and 7 bases had no gene match. The CDR3 sequence: CASSSVQGAGNTIYF. CDR3 nucleotide sequence: TGCGCCAGCAGTTCAGTACAGGGGGCCGGAAACACCATATATTTT.

This chain uses TRBV7-9 with TRBJ2-1; 8 bases agree with TRBD1. With 6 bases clipped from V and 0 bases from J, the junction kept 7 bases outside the gene matches. The CDR3 is 16 amino acids. Per the germline V gene, CDR1 is SEHNR and CDR2 is FQNEAQ (reference sequence). This CDR3 reads CASRSRTGNSYNEQFF. CDR3 bases: TGTGCCAGCAGATCCAGGACAGGGAACTCCTACAATGAGCAGTTCTTC.

Only one count was recorded for this clone. The chain links TRBV14 to TRBJ2-1, with 10 positions matching TRBD2. CDR1 SGHDN and CDR2 FVKESK come from the germline V gene. Germline trimming cut 3 bases from V and 4 bases from J; bases unmatched to any gene: 9. The CDR3 is 17 amino acids. CDR3 nucleotides: TGTGCCAGCAGCCATCCTGGACTAGCGGCTCCATACAATGAGCAGTTCTTC. It specifies CASSHPGLAAPYNEQFF.

The genes are TRBV19 and TRBJ1-3; 10 bases agree with TRBD1. Germline lookup yields CDR1 LNHDA and CDR2 SQIVND (reference sequence). V lost 5 bases and J lost 3; bases outside the gene matches: 4. CDR3 size: 15 residues. Written as DNA, the CDR3 is TGTGCCAGTAGTCCCCGGGACAGGGGTGGAAACACCATATATTTT. Protein sequence: CASSPRDRGGNTIYF. The whole variable domain, remainder taken from reference TRBV19 and TRBJ1-3, is DGGITQSPKYLFRKEGQNVTLSCEQNLNHDAMYWYRQDPGQGLRLIYYSQIVNDFQKGDIAEGYSVSREKKESFPLTVTSAQKNPTAFYLCASSPRDRGGNTIYFGEGSWLTVV.

This clone was picked up one time. Here the CDR3 DNA reads TGTGCCAGCAGCTTATCGGGACAGGGTGCCTACGAGCAGTACTTC. Translating gives CASSLSGQGAYEQYF. V usage is TRBV7-6 and J usage is TRBJ2-7, with 9 bases fitting TRBD1. The CDR3 runs to 15 residues. V trimming: 2 bases; J trimming: 2 bases; junction bases outside the gene matches: 4. CDR1 and CDR2 from the germline V gene are SGHVS and FNYEAQ.

This clone was counted only a few times. J is TRBJ1-6 and V is TRBV20-1; perhaps TRBD1 as D (5 bases). This CDR3 comprises 11 residues. Per germline, CDR1 DFQATT and CDR2 SNEGSKA (reference sequence). Trimming stripped 3 bases from V and 9 bases from J, with 6 bases between. CDR3 in DNA: TGCAGTGCTAGTCAGGGTTCACCCCTCCACTTT. Translating gives CSASQGSPLHF.

The chain couples TRBV2 to TRBJ2-5; D uncertain. Per the germline V gene, CDR1 is SNHLY and CDR2 is FYNNEI. Trimming removed 6 bases at V and 5 bases at J, with 7 bases between. The CDR3 runs to 11 residues. For the CDR3, the DNA is TGTGCCAGCAGATATTCGGAGACCCAGTACTTC. It encodes CASRYSETQYF.

This chain joins TRBV5-1 and TRBJ2-7; 7 positions agree with TRBD1. The CDR3 spans 13 residues. After removal of 4 bases from V and 3 bases from J, the junction contained 4 bases not matched to a gene. In germline, CDR1 is SGHRS, CDR2 YFSETQ. CDR3 amino acids: CASSPGQNYEQYF. CDR3 DNA: TGCGCCAGCAGCCCGGGACAGAACTACGAGCAGTACTTC.

The chain carries TRBV4-1 and TRBJ1-4; 8 bases are a match to TRBD1. Germline V gives CDR1 MGHRA, CDR2 YSYEKL. The CDR3 consists of 17 residues. Trimming cost V 5 bases and J 1 base; bases outside gene matches: 9. CDR3 in DNA: TGCGCCAGCAGCTCATACAGGGGGTTAGGAACTAATGAAAAACTGTTTTTT. This codes for CASSSYRGLGTNEKLFF.

The chain employs TRBV19 and TRBJ2-3; D may be TRBD2 (6 bases). CDR1 LNHDA and CDR2 SQIVND come from the germline V gene (reference sequence). V shed 5 bases and J shed 4 bases, with 16 bases lying between them. The CDR3 covers 15 residues. This CDR3 reads CASSPTGSGPDTQYF. The CDR3 nucleotides read TGTGCCAGTAGTCCTACCGGGAGTGGTCCAGATACGCAGTATTTT.

V gene TRBV4-1 combines with J gene TRBJ2-2, with 8 nucleotides matching TRBD1. V lost 1 base and J lost 5; bases outside the gene matches: 6. This CDR3 contains 16 residues. Germline CDR1 and CDR2: MGHRA and YSYEKL. DNA for the CDR3: TGCGCCAGCAGCCAAGGACAGGGGATAAGGACCGGGGAGCTGTTTTTT. Amino acids: CASSQGQGIRTGELFF.

In its sample, this clone was seen once. The CDR3 sequence: CASTKGRGVGEQYF. In nucleotides, the CDR3 is TGTGCCAGTACGAAGGGCAGGGGGGTCGGGGAGCAGTACTTC. V usage is TRBV19 and J usage is TRBJ2-7; a possible D gene is TRBD1 (7 bases). Germline lookup yields CDR1 LNHDA and CDR2 SQIVND (reference sequence). Trimming took off 7 bases at V and 7 bases at J, with 20 bases between the two ends. The CDR3 runs to 14 residues.

The chain links TRBV11-2 to TRBJ1-2; D is undetermined. V gave up 5 bases and J gave up 1 base, with 8 bases separating them. Germline assignment: CDR1 SGHAT and CDR2 FQNNGV. The CDR3 runs 13 residues. The CDR3 reads CASSPSVNYGYTF. The CDR3 DNA sequence: TGTGCCAGCAGCCCTAGCGTTAACTATGGCTACACCTTC.

V gene TRBV3-1 (or the pseudogene TRBV3-2) combines with J gene TRBJ1-2; D gene uncertain. CDR1 and CDR2 (germline): LGHDT, YNNKEL (reference sequence). The CDR3 loop spans 13 amino acids. Trimming took off 3 bases at V and 7 bases at J, with 12 bases between the two ends. CDR3 sequence: CASSQGLIPGYTF. As DNA, the CDR3 is TGTGCCAGCAGCCAGGGCTTGATCCCTGGCTACACCTTC.

V and J are TRBV4-1 and TRBJ1-6; 12 bases are a match to TRBD1. Germline V lookup: CDR1 MGHRA, CDR2 YSYEKL. The CDR3 is made up of 16 amino acids. Unmatched junction bases numbered 3, after V lost 1 base and J lost 8 bases. CDR3 residues: CASSQGDRGQYSPLHF. DNA for the CDR3: TGCGCCAGCAGCCAAGGGGACAGGGGGCAATATTCACCCCTCCACTTT.

The chain couples TRBV7-2 to TRBJ1-5, with a tentative D call TRBD1 (5 bases). The CDR3 length is 16 residues. CDR1 SGHTA and CDR2 FQGNSA come from the germline V gene. The V end was cut by 3 bases, the J end by 4 bases, with 16 bases between. In DNA, the CDR3 is TGTGCCAGCAGCTTTGCAGTTGACAGTAAAAATCAGCCCCAGCATTTT. It yields the protein CASSFAVDSKNQPQHF.

CDR3 bases: TGCGCCAGCAGCTTGGTCCCCCGCGGAAAGGACGAGCAGTACTTC. Translation gives CASSLVPRGKDEQYF. V usage is TRBV5-1 and J usage is TRBJ2-7, with D unclear. CDR3 size: 15 residues. V lost 0 bases, J lost 5 bases, and 15 bases lay in between. Germline lookup yields CDR1 SGHRS and CDR2 YFSETQ.

The chain has TRBV5-1 and TRBJ2-7, with a weak D call TRBD2 (5 bases). The germline gives CDR1 SGHRS, CDR2 YFSETQ. Trimming stripped 0 bases from V and 0 bases from J, with 7 bases between. This CDR3 comprises 14 residues. CDR3 protein: CASSLGGSSYEQYF. In DNA, the CDR3 is TGCGCCAGCAGCTTGGGAGGGAGCTCCTACGAGCAGTACTTC.

The chain joins TRBV11-1 to TRBJ1-1; 8 bases agree with TRBD1. This CDR3 has 16 amino acids. The germline gives CDR1 SGHAT, CDR2 FQDESV (reference sequence). With V trimmed by 4 bases and J by 0 bases, 7 bases remained unmatched. The CDR3 sequence: CASSSGGQALNTEAFF. CDR3 nucleotides: TGTGCCAGCAGCTCTGGGGGACAGGCCTTGAACACTGAAGCTTTCTTT.

The V call is TRBV3-1 (or the pseudogene TRBV3-2), the J call TRBJ2-1; D is perhaps TRBD1 (5 bases). The CDR3 consists of 13 residues. V gave up 2 bases and J gave up 8 bases, with 10 bases separating them. From germline, CDR1 is LGHDT and CDR2 YNNKEL (reference sequence). CDR3 nucleotide sequence: TGTGCCAGCAGCCAACAGGGTACCCATGAGCAGTTCTTC. Translating gives CASSQQGTHEQFF.

This clone has only a few counts. The chain carries TRBV7-9 and TRBJ2-7; 12 bases are shared with TRBD2. Germline CDR1 SEHNR, CDR2 FQNEAQ (reference sequence). The V and J ends lost 8 bases and 0 bases, in that order; junction bases with no gene match: 2. This CDR3 comprises 14 residues. The CDR3 bases are TGTGCCAGCTCGACTAGCGGGAGCTCCTACGAGCAGTACGTC. This codes for CASSTSGSSYEQYV.

This clone appeared a single time. The V gene is TRBV7-2, the J gene TRBJ2-1; the match to TRBD2 covers 11 bases. Per the germline V gene, CDR1 is SGHTA and CDR2 is FQGNSA. The ends lost 6 bases at V and 7 bases at J; junction bases unmatched: 5. The CDR3 totals 14 residues. The CDR3: CASSVSSGRNEQFF. CDR3 sequence (DNA): TGTGCCAGCAGTGTGTCTAGCGGGAGGAATGAGCAGTTCTTC.